Shown below are 13 T cell receptor beta chains from a single sample sequenced in a study of T cells in Graves' hyperthyroidism and ophthalmopathy. Amplification targeted TCR beta CDR3 regions from RNA transcripts. Using the HTBI primer set, a first-round RT-PCR was run on the TCR CDR3. Via MiXCR, TCRdb re-called the multiplex PCR reads, giving one row per CDR3 protein. The sample includes roughly 500,000 distinct CDR3 sequences, around 42% of them seen just once. The sample taken for sequencing was peripheral blood or thyroid tissue (not recorded which). The receptors come from an adult woman with Graves' disease, either hyperthyroidism or ophthalmopathy (not recorded which).

The V gene is TRBV7-8, the J gene TRBJ2-7, with D unresolved. V gave up 7 bases and J gave up 6 bases, with 13 bases separating them. CDR1 SGHVS and CDR2 FQNEAQ come from the germline V gene. CDR3 length: 12 amino acids. DNA of the CDR3: TGTGCCAGCACCCAATGGTCCGGCGAGCAGTACTTC. It yields the protein CASTQWSGEQYF. The entire variable domain, with the rest obtained from reference TRBV7-8 and TRBJ2-7, is as follows: GAGVSQSPRYKVAKRGQDVALRCDPISGHVSLFWYQQALGQGPEFLTYFQNEAQLDKSGLPSDRFFAERPEGSVSTLKIQRTQQEDSAVYLCASTQWSGEQYFGPGTRLTVT.

The J gene is TRBJ1-6, the V gene TRBV7-2; 7 bases agree with TRBD1. The CDR3 is made up of 15 amino acids. Germline CDR1 SGHTA, CDR2 FQGNSA. Trimming removed 5 bases from V and 9 bases from J; junction bases left unmatched: 10. The CDR3 coding sequence is TGTGCCAGCAGCCCGGGGCAGGGGGGTAGTTCACCCCTCCACTTT. The encoded protein is CASSPGQGGSSPLHF.

This clonotype was counted ten times or more. DNA of the CDR3: TGTGCCAGCAGCTTGAACTCACTCCTCACCGGGGAGCTGTTTTTT. It specifies CASSLNSLLTGELFF. V usage is TRBV5-6 and J usage is TRBJ2-2; no definite D call. Trimming removed 1 base at V and 4 bases at J, with 11 bases between. This CDR3 has 15 residues. Germline V gene data show CDR1 as SGHDT and CDR2 as YYEEEE. The whole variable domain, filled in from reference TRBV5-6 and TRBJ2-2, reads DAGVTQSPTHLIKTRGQQVTLRCSPKSGHDTVSWYQQALGQGPQFIFQYYEEEERQRGNFPDRFSGHQFPNYSSELNVNALLLGDSALYLCASSLNSLLTGELFFGEGSRLTVL.

The sample holds many counts of this clonotype. The chain is built from TRBV2 and TRBJ1-1; no reliable D call. Between the trimmed V and J ends, which lost 4 bases and 4 bases, there was a span of 10 bases. Germline CDR1 and CDR2: SNHLY and FYNNEI. The CDR3 covers 13 residues. The CDR3 sequence is CASSAQDGTEAFF. CDR3 nucleotides: TGTGCCAGCAGTGCCCAGGACGGCACTGAAGCTTTCTTT. The entire variable domain, with the rest obtained from reference TRBV2 and TRBJ1-1, is as follows: EPEVTQTPSHQVTQMGQEVILRCVPISNHLYFYWYRQILGQKVEFLVSFYNNEISEKSEIFDDQFSVERPDGSNFTLKIRSTKLEDSAMYFCASSAQDGTEAFFGQGTRLTVV.

The V call is TRBV28, the J call TRBJ2-7; 12 bases agree with TRBD2. V shed 5 bases and J 1 base; nucleotides not matched to a gene: 6. The CDR3 has 16 residues. Germline values: CDR1 MDHEN, CDR2 SYDVKM. CDR3 bases: TGTGCCAGCAGTCCGAACCTAGCGGGAGGGTCCTACGAGCAGTACTTC. As protein: CASSPNLAGGSYEQYF.

This clonotype was picked up a small number of times. The rearrangement joins TRBV20-1 to TRBJ2-7, with 7 bases aligning to TRBD2. V trimming: 0 bases; J trimming: 3 bases; junction bases outside the gene matches: 2. The CDR3 loop spans 13 amino acids. Germline V gene data show CDR1 as DFQATT and CDR2 as SNEGSKA (reference sequence). CDR3 loop: CSARDRGDYEQYF. The CDR3 coding sequence is TGCAGTGCTAGAGATCGGGGGGACTACGAGCAGTACTTC.

The chain recombines TRBV24-1 with TRBJ2-7; D assignment may be TRBD1 or TRBD2 (5 bases each). The V end lost 4 bases, the J end lost 3 bases, and 15 bases lay between the germline ends. The germline V gene encodes CDR1 KGHDR and CDR2 SFDVKD. The CDR3 loop spans 15 amino acids. In DNA form, the CDR3 reads TGTGCCACCAGTGACCCCGGGGACGCCAGCTACGAGCAGTACTTC. This gives the protein CATSDPGDASYEQYF.

There are many counts of this clonotype. The chain carries TRBV9 and TRBJ1-5, with a weak D call TRBD1 (6 bases). The CDR3 length is 15 residues. Looked up from germline, CDR1 is SGDLS and CDR2 is YYNGEE. V lost 4 bases and J 4 bases, leaving 15 bases between the germline ends. The CDR3 region has the DNA TGTGCCAGCAGCCCCTCACAGGGTAGTAATCAGCCCCAGCATTTT. Protein: CASSPSQGSNQPQHF. The full variable domain, completed using reference TRBV9 and TRBJ1-5, is DSGVTQTPKHLITATGQRVTLRCSPRSGDLSVYWYQQSLDQGLQFLIQYYNGEERAKGNILERFSAQQFPDLHSELNLSSLELGDSALYFCASSPSQGSNQPQHFGDGTRLSIL.

This chain joins TRBV25-1 and TRBJ2-5, with a weak D call TRBD2 (6 bases). CDR3 length: 14 amino acids. The V end was cut by 1 base, the J end by 4 bases, with 10 bases between. Germline V lookup: CDR1 MGHDK, CDR2 SYGVNS. The CDR3 coding sequence is TGTGCCAGCAGTGAATTGAAGGGAGGAGAGACCCAGTACTTC. Protein product: CASSELKGGETQYF.

A few counts support this clonotype. This chain connects TRBV6-1 to TRBJ2-6; D tentatively reads TRBD1 or TRBD2 (5 bases each). Trimming removed 7 bases from V and 2 bases from J, with 12 bases in between. This CDR3 is 15 amino acids long. The germline gives CDR1 MNHNS, CDR2 SASEGT. The CDR3 nucleotides read TGTGCCAGCAATTCTCTGGGGGCTGGGGCCAACGTCCTGACTTTC. Amino acids: CASNSLGAGANVLTF.

This clonotype appeared once. This chain uses TRBV20-1 with TRBJ2-5, with D perhaps matching TRBD1 (6 bases). Per germline, CDR1 DFQATT and CDR2 SNEGSKA (reference sequence). The CDR3 totals 13 residues. V lost 6 bases and J 4 bases, leaving 15 bases between the germline ends. Here the CDR3 DNA reads TGCAGTGCAGAGGACAGCTTCCGAGAGACCCAGTACTTC. Translation gives CSAEDSFRETQYF.

This clonotype has ten or more counts. The chain joins TRBV7-8 to TRBJ1-2, with unresolved D. V shed 4 bases and J shed 7 bases, with 16 bases lying between them. This CDR3 is 14 amino acids long. The germline CDR1 and CDR2 sequences are SGHVS and FQNEAQ. The CDR3 DNA is TGTGCCAGCAGCTCCAACGGCCCTTGGGTTGGCTACACCTTC. Translated: CASSSNGPWVGYTF.

This clonotype was counted between two and nine times. A read error may be the cause here, since a much bigger clone is one base away. The V call is TRBV9, the J call TRBJ2-7; D not resolved. CDR3 length: 12 amino acids. CDR1 and CDR2 (germline): SGDLS, YYNGEE. In DNA, the CDR3 is TGTGTCAGCAGCCCTCATCCGGGCGAGCAGTACTTC. Encoded protein: CVSSPHPGEQYF.